This TCR beta chain was profiled in a study of blood T cells in healthy people across ages. Primers used in a second PCR of about 6 to 12 cycles were a sample-barcoded 5' primer and a J-beta primer mix. TCRdb recomputed calls from the 5' RACE reads with MiXCR, one row per CDR3 protein. The sample gives about 840,000 distinct CDR3 sequences, approximately 32% of which show up once; more than 8.5% is in the top ten. These sequences were also reported in another study, on T cells of mothers and their children.

Material: blood. The source of this sequence is a woman aged 35 to 49 in good health.

The CDR3 loop is CSVGTGDSTEAFF. The CDR3 nucleotides are TGCAGCGTTGGGACAGGTGATAGTACTGAAGCTTTCTTT. This chain uses TRBV29-1 with TRBJ1-1, with 7 bases lining up with TRBD1. CDR1 SQVTM and CDR2 ANQGSEA come from the germline V gene. This CDR3 spans 13 amino acids. The V gene end was trimmed by 4 bases and the J gene end by 5 bases; junction bases not matched to a gene: 7.